Below, one TCR beta chain is given with its context. Antigen unknown. Germline CDR1 and CDR2: DFQATT and SNEGSKA (reference sequence). V shed 3 bases, J shed 0 bases, and the junction held 8 bases outside the gene matches. The CDR3 runs 16 residues. This record belongs to a study of CD8 T cells in ankylosing spondylitis. Broader study findings: What seemed typical of ankylosing spondylitis blood was a TCR beta motif built from eight highly homologous variants.

It was by quantitative 5'-RACE with molecular barcodes that TCR beta libraries were made. Each CDR3 protein gets one entry after TCRdb re-called the 5' RACE reads with MiXCR. The profile shows 700,000 to 1,000,000 distinct CDR3 sequences, about 12% of them singletons. The chain couples TRBV20-1 to TRBJ2-5; 9 nucleotides line up with TRBD1. The sample taken for sequencing was blood, either unsorted or a sorted T cell fraction (not recorded which). The source of this sequence is a male donor with ankylosing spondylitis. DNA of the CDR3: TGCAGTGCTAGGGACTGGGACAGGGCTAACCAAGAGACCCAGTACTTC. Encoded protein: CSARDWDRANQETQYF.